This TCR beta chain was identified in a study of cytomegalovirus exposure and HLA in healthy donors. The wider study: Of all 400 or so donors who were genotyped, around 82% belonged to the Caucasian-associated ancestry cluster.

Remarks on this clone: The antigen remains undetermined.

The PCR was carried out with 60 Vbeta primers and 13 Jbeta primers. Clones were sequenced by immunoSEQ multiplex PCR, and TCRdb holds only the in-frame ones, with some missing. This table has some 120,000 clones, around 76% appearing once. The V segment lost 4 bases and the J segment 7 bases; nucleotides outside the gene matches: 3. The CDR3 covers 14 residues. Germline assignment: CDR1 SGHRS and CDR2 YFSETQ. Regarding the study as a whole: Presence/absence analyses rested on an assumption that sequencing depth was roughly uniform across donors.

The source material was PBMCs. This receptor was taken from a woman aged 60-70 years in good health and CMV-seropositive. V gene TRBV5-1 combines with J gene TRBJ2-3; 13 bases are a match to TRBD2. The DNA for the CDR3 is TGCGCCAGCAGCCGGACTAGCGGGGGCCATACGCAGTATTTT. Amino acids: CASSRTSGGHTQYF.